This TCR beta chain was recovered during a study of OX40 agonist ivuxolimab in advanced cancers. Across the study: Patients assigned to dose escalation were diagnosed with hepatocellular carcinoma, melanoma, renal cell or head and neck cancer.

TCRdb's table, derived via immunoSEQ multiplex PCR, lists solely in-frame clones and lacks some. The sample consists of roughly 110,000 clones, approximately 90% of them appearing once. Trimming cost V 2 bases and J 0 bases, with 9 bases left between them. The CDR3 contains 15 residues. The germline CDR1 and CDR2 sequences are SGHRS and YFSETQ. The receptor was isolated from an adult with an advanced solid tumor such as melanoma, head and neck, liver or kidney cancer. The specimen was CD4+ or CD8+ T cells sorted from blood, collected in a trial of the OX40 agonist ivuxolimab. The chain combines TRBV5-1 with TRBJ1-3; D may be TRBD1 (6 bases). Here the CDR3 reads CASSFGGPSGNTIYF. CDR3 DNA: TGCGCCAGCAGCTTCGGGGGGCCCTCTGGAAACACCATATATTTT.